The 25 T cell receptor beta chains below come from one sample, sequenced in a study of blood T cell repertoires in COVID-19 (dated by TCRdb to 2018 to 2020). Preparation of the library involved the immunoSEQ multiplex PCR assay. TCRdb holds this immuneACCESS table with in-frame rearrangements only. Some clones are missing; in checked studies, unresolved V genes explain under half, and the rest has no known cause. The sample table records about 320,000 clones; about 91% of these occur just once. The ten largest make up 8% to 9.5% of the sample. Sequencing input: PBMCs or T cells enriched from blood (not recorded which). The receptors were sampled from a young woman who had recovered from COVID-19.

This clone was seen a single time. The rearrangement links TRBV5-1 to TRBJ2-5; maybe TRBD1 (5 bases). V was clipped by 2 bases and J by 2 bases, with 16 bases between them. CDR3 length: 16 amino acids. Germline CDR1 and CDR2: SGHRS and YFSETQ. The CDR3 region is CASSFPQGALQETQYF. The CDR3 coding sequence is TGCGCCAGCAGCTTTCCGCAGGGCGCCCTACAAGAGACCCAGTACTTC.

This clone has only one observation. The V gene is TRBV7-8, the J gene TRBJ2-7, with no clear D. CDR1 and CDR2 (germline): SGHVS, FQNEAQ. There are 11 residues in the CDR3. Trimming removed 4 bases at V and 3 bases at J, with 4 bases between. The CDR3 loop reads CASSWSYEQYF. The CDR3 DNA sequence: TGTGCCAGCAGCTGGAGCTACGAGCAGTACTTC.

V usage is TRBV5-1 and J usage is TRBJ2-7; 8 bases are shared with TRBD2. The CDR3 has 16 amino acids. Looked up from germline, CDR1 is SGHRS and CDR2 is YFSETQ. Losses at the gene ends were 1 base for V and 0 bases for J; bases not matched to a gene: 6. The CDR3 loop reads CASSLTTSGISYEQYF. The CDR3 nucleotides read TGCGCCAGCAGCTTGACAACTAGCGGAATCTCCTACGAGCAGTACTTC. The full variable domain, in which reference TRBV5-1 and TRBJ2-7 provide the parts outside the CDR3, is KAGVTQTPRYLIKTRGQQVTLSCSPISGHRSVSWYQQTPGQGLQFLFEYFSETQRNKGNFPGRFSGRQFSNSRSEMNVSTLELGDSALYLCASSLTTSGISYEQYFGPGTRLTVT.

V is TRBV9 and J is TRBJ2-1, with D maybe TRBD2 (7 bases). The CDR3 is 17 residues long. Trimming shortened V by 0 bases and J by 0 bases, and 13 bases separated the two germline ends. Germline V gene lookup returns CDR1 SGDLS and CDR2 YYNGEE. DNA of the CDR3: TGTGCCAGCAGCGTAGCGGGGGCGGGAGCCTCCTACAATGAGCAGTTCTTC. Protein: CASSVAGAGASYNEQFF.

The V gene is TRBV5-1, the J gene TRBJ1-1; D remains ambiguous. Germline V gene lookup returns CDR1 SGHRS and CDR2 YFSETQ. V gave up 0 bases and J gave up 1 base, with 10 bases separating them. The CDR3 is made up of 15 amino acids. CDR3 sequence reads: CASSLAPAGNTEAFF. CDR3 sequence (DNA): TGCGCCAGCAGCTTGGCCCCGGCAGGGAACACTGAAGCTTTCTTT.

This clone was found a few times. The chain links TRBV7-2 to TRBJ2-3; TRBD2 might be the D (5 bases). Trimming stripped 7 bases from V and 3 bases from J, with 14 bases between. The CDR3 is 14 amino acids. Germline lookup yields CDR1 SGHTA and CDR2 FQGNSA. The CDR3 here is CASIEGPATDTQYF. In DNA, the CDR3 is TGTGCCAGCATCGAGGGTCCCGCGACAGATACGCAGTATTTT.

The gene calls are TRBV11-3 and TRBJ2-3; 7 bases fit TRBD2. CDR3 length: 15 residues. CDR1 and CDR2 from the germline V gene are SGHNT and YENEEA. The V gene end was trimmed by 3 bases and the J gene end by 4 bases; junction bases not matched to a gene: 7. CDR3 loop: CASSFSPGGADTQYF. The CDR3 nucleotides are TGTGCCAGCAGCTTCTCACCGGGGGGAGCAGATACGCAGTATTTT.

This chain joins TRBV28 and TRBJ2-4, with 7 bases identical to TRBD2. The V gene's germline CDR1 is MDHEN and CDR2 SYDVKM. With V trimmed by 1 base and J by 7 bases, 10 bases remained unmatched. The CDR3 totals 16 residues. Written as DNA, the CDR3 is TGTGCCAGCAGTTTATATCCTGCCTCCGGGAGGAACATTCAGTACTTC. It codes for CASSLYPASGRNIQYF. The whole variable domain, filled in from reference TRBV28 and TRBJ2-4, reads DVKVTQSSRYLVKRTGEKVFLECVQDMDHENMFWYRQDPGLGLRLIYFSYDVKMKEKGDIPEGYSVSREKKERFSLILESASTNQTSMYLCASSLYPASGRNIQYFGAGTRLSVL.

The rearrangement joins TRBV10-3 to TRBJ1-2; the match to TRBD1 covers 9 bases. Trimming removed 6 bases from V and 8 bases from J; junction bases left unmatched: 19. CDR3 length: 17 amino acids. Germline CDR1 is ENHRY and CDR2 is SYGVKD. CDR3 residues: CAISPAPGQGSAEGYTF. The DNA of the CDR3 is TGTGCCATCAGCCCTGCACCGGGACAGGGATCGGCGGAGGGCTACACCTTC.

Details on this clone: This same CDR3 is encoded by further DNA sequences in the sample. The rearrangement uses TRBV9 and TRBJ2-3; 8 bases are a match to TRBD2. Per the germline V gene, CDR1 is SGDLS and CDR2 is YYNGEE. V lost 2 bases to trimming and J lost 2 bases; unmatched junction nucleotides: 4. This CDR3 has 15 amino acids. As DNA, the CDR3 is TGTGCCAGCAGCGTTTTAGCGGGAAACACAGATACGCAGTATTTT. Amino acids: CASSVLAGNTDTQYF.

This chain links TRBV28 with TRBJ1-6; D not resolved. The germline gives CDR1 MDHEN, CDR2 SYDVKM. The CDR3 covers 15 residues. The V end lost 6 bases, the J end lost 5 bases, and 14 bases lay between the germline ends. CDR3 nucleotide sequence: TGTGCCAGCAGCGTTACGGGAGAGGATAATTCACCCCTCCACTTT. Protein product: CASSVTGEDNSPLHF.

The chain is built from TRBV19 and TRBJ1-4; TRBD1 agrees at 7 bases. Germline V gene lookup returns CDR1 LNHDA and CDR2 SQIVND (reference sequence). V shed 5 bases and J 5 bases; nucleotides not matched to a gene: 11. This CDR3 spans 16 amino acids. The CDR3 region is CASSANWGTENEKLFF. CDR3 DNA: TGTGCCAGTAGTGCCAACTGGGGGACAGAAAATGAAAAACTGTTTTTT.

CDR3 DNA sequence: TGTGCCAGCAGTCCCCGGACAGGGACCTCTTATAGCAATCAGCCCCAGCATTTT. As protein: CASSPRTGTSYSNQPQHF. The chain recombines TRBV27 with TRBJ1-5; 8 bases fit TRBD1. V was clipped by 5 bases and J by 0 bases; unmatched bases: 12. This CDR3 contains 18 residues. The germline gives CDR1 MNHEY, CDR2 SMNVEV (reference sequence).

The chain is built from TRBV5-6 and TRBJ2-1; D is unresolved. V gave up 0 bases and J gave up 7 bases, with 14 bases separating them. Germline V lookup: CDR1 SGHDT, CDR2 YYEEEE. The CDR3 is 15 amino acids. The CDR3 bases are TGTGCCAGCAGCTTGGGAGGCCCCGAGGCGAATGAGCAGTTCTTC. The encoded protein is CASSLGGPEANEQFF.

This clone showed up just a few times. The CDR3 reads CASSLYAPRGSPGELFF. The CDR3 region has the DNA TGTGCCAGCAGCTTATATGCACCGCGGGGGTCGCCCGGGGAGCTGTTTTTT. The chain carries TRBV7-9 and TRBJ2-2, with 7 nucleotides matching TRBD2. CDR3 size: 17 residues. Germline values: CDR1 SEHNR, CDR2 FQNEAQ (reference sequence). Trimming took 2 bases from V and 6 from J; bases not matched to a gene: 12.

This rearrangement joins TRBV20-1 to TRBJ2-5; the D is unclear. The V end was cut by 6 bases, the J end by 5 bases, with 10 bases between. There are 11 residues in the CDR3. Looked up from germline, CDR1 is DFQATT and CDR2 is SNEGSKA (reference sequence). CDR3 residues: CSAEEVETQYF. In DNA form, the CDR3 reads TGCAGTGCCGAAGAGGTGGAGACCCAGTACTTC.

CDR3 in amino acids: CASSPSRGQVGYGYTF. Written as DNA, the CDR3 is TGTGCCAGCAGTCCCTCCCGCGGACAGGTGGGCTATGGCTACACCTTC. J is TRBJ1-2 and V is TRBV27; 7 nucleotides agree with TRBD1. The CDR3 spans 16 residues. V shed 5 bases and J 4 bases; nucleotides not matched to a gene: 13. Germline V gene lookup returns CDR1 MNHEY and CDR2 SMNVEV (reference sequence).

The CDR3: CASSLEIGSETF. The CDR3 nucleotides read TGTGCCAGCAGCTTAGAAATAGGGAGCGAAACCTTC. V and J are TRBV7-8 and TRBJ1-2; D remains unclear. Per germline, CDR1 SGHVS and CDR2 FQNEAQ. The V gene lost 1 base and the J gene lost 14 bases, with 14 bases spanning the gap. The CDR3 length is 12 residues.

The rearrangement joins TRBV6-2 or TRBV6-3 to TRBJ2-7; D gene unclear. The CDR3 contains 14 residues. Trimming left V 0 bases short and J 5 bases short, with 11 bases between. The germline CDR1 and CDR2 sequences are MNHEY and SVGEGT. The CDR3 coding sequence is TGTGCCAGCAGTTACTCTCCGGGTTCTGACGAGCAGTACTTC. Amino acid sequence: CASSYSPGSDEQYF.

The gene calls are TRBV29-1 and TRBJ2-7, with D possibly TRBD1 on 6 matching bases. Trimming left V 5 bases short and J 7 bases short, with 9 bases between. The CDR3 covers 10 residues. CDR1 SQVTM and CDR2 ANQGSEA come from the germline V gene. As DNA, the CDR3 is TGCAGCGTTCGAACAGGGGAGCAGTACTTC. It encodes CSVRTGEQYF.

The table lists this clone with a few counts. V gene TRBV5-1 combines with J gene TRBJ1-6; tentatively, D is TRBD1 (5 bases). The germline V and J ends were trimmed by 4 bases and 7 bases, with 12 bases remaining between them. The germline V gene has CDR1 SGHRS and CDR2 YFSETQ. The length of the CDR3 is 14 residues. This CDR3 reads CASSAGGANSPLHF. Written as DNA, the CDR3 is TGCGCCAGCAGCGCGGGGGGAGCGAATTCACCCCTCCACTTT. Combining the CDR3 with reference TRBV5-1 and TRBJ1-6 gives the whole variable domain KAGVTQTPRYLIKTRGQQVTLSCSPISGHRSVSWYQQTPGQGLQFLFEYFSETQRNKGNFPGRFSGRQFSNSRSEMNVSTLELGDSALYLCASSAGGANSPLHFGNGTRLTVT.

The chain combines TRBV7-9 with TRBJ2-7; 7 bases agree with TRBD1. The V and J ends lost 7 bases and 0 bases, in that order; junction bases with no gene match: 6. This CDR3 region has 14 residues. CDR1 is SEHNR, CDR2 FQNEAQ, per germline (reference sequence). The CDR3 spells CASTSTGSSYEQYF. CDR3 DNA: TGTGCCAGCACCTCGACAGGGAGCTCCTACGAGCAGTACTTC.

V gene TRBV6-5 combines with J gene TRBJ2-1, with 9 nucleotides matching TRBD2. The germline gives CDR1 MNHEY, CDR2 SVGAGI. The CDR3 runs 13 residues. V was clipped by 9 bases and J by 6 bases; unmatched bases: 6. In DNA, the CDR3 is TGTGCCAGTTCTAGCGGGGAGAGCAATGAGCAGTTCTTC. Residues: CASSSGESNEQFF.

The chain couples TRBV5-1 to TRBJ1-4, with D unresolved. The V gene lost 5 bases and the J gene lost 0 bases, with 8 bases spanning the gap. The CDR3 is 14 residues long. Germline V gene data show CDR1 as SGHRS and CDR2 as YFSETQ. The CDR3 is CASRPSATNEKLFF. CDR3 nucleotides: TGCGCCAGCAGGCCCAGTGCAACTAATGAAAAACTGTTTTTT.

This clone was picked up a small number of times. The V and J genes are TRBV7-9 and TRBJ2-1; 10 bases align to TRBD1. Trimming cost V 5 bases and J 3 bases; bases outside gene matches: 7. CDR3 length equals 16 residues. Germline V gene sequence: CDR1 SEHNR, CDR2 FQNEAQ (reference sequence). CDR3 DNA sequence: TGTGCCAGCAGCCCTCCGACAGGGGGCTTCTACAATGAGCAGTTCTTC. Translating it yields CASSPPTGGFYNEQFF.